This TCR beta chain was sequenced for a study of identical twins. The CDR3 spans 16 residues. Germline CDR1 reads DFQATT; CDR2 reads SNEGSKA (reference sequence). Trimming pared 2 bases from V and 0 bases from J, leaving 16 bases between. General study results and limits: These conclusions were based on statistical analysis (cross-sectional, not following the same donors).

This clonotype was seen a handful of times. Its antigen is undetermined. TCRdb called the 5' RACE reads again in MiXCR, with one record for every CDR3 protein. The sample includes fewer than 250,000 distinct CDR3 sequences, around 15% seen only once; the top ten take 40%. The same data also contributed to another study, on T cells expressing NK-cell markers.

The sequence came from a woman in her late teens or twenties in good health. The chain has TRBV20-1 and TRBJ2-5; D might be TRBD1 (5 bases). The source material was CD8+ T cells sorted from blood. The CDR3 bases are TGCAGTGCTAGACCCTTTATCGACAGAAACCAAGAGACCCAGTACTTC. Encoded protein: CSARPFIDRNQETQYF.